What follows are 3 T cell receptor beta chains derived from one specimen sequenced in a study of cytomegalovirus exposure and HLA in healthy donors. Both 60 Vbeta primers and 13 Jbeta primers went into the PCR. Using immunoSEQ multiplex PCR, the repertoire was profiled, and TCRdb retains in-frame clones only, with some absent. The data show over 150,000 clones, about 80% seen once. Sequencing was done on a sample of PBMCs. These receptors all stem from a woman aged 45-60 years in good health and CMV-seronegative.

The V call is TRBV28, the J call TRBJ2-7; tentatively, D is TRBD1 (5 bases). V lost 5 bases and J 3 bases, leaving 17 bases between the germline ends. The CDR3 is made up of 15 amino acids. Germline-derived CDR1 and CDR2 are MDHEN and SYDVKM. In DNA form, the CDR3 reads TGTGCCAGCAGTAACCCCCCCCCGACAGTCTACGAGCAGTACTTC. Its translation: CASSNPPPTVYEQYF.

The count of this clone is one. This rearrangement joins TRBV5-1 to TRBJ2-5; D remains ambiguous. The V end lost 4 bases, the J end lost 5 bases, and 12 bases lay between the germline ends. Germline CDR1 reads SGHRS; CDR2 reads YFSETQ. This CDR3 spans 13 amino acids. The CDR3 DNA follows: TGCGCCAGCAGCCCTAGTAGCTCTGAGACCCAGTACTTC. This codes for CASSPSSSETQYF.

CDR3 sequence: CASSRTGPEDTEAFF. The CDR3 DNA follows: TGTGCCAGCAGCCGGACAGGGCCTGAAGACACTGAAGCTTTCTTT. This chain links TRBV5-4 with TRBJ1-1, with 8 nucleotides matching TRBD1. This CDR3 is 15 amino acids long. With 4 bases clipped from V and 3 bases from J, the junction kept 8 bases outside the gene matches. Germline lookup yields CDR1 SGHNT and CDR2 YYREEE (reference sequence).